The clone carrying this TCR beta chain appeared many times. The record originates from a study of T cells in Graves' hyperthyroidism and ophthalmopathy. Germline lookup yields CDR1 SGHAT and CDR2 FQNNGV. Trimming cost V 5 bases and J 2 bases; bases outside gene matches: 15. This CDR3 spans 18 amino acids. Diagnoses used clinical symptoms, serum thyroxine and TRAb, thyroid ultrasound and orbital computed tomography. RNA transcripts gave rise to amplified TCR beta CDR3 regions. The primer set for the first-round RT-PCR of the TCR CDR3 was HTBI. MiXCR, run by TCRdb on the multiplex PCR reads, gives a single entry per CDR3 protein. The sample shows about 500,000 distinct CDR3 sequences, 17% of them seen only once.

Material for sequencing was blood. The chain employs TRBV11-2 and TRBJ2-5; 9 nucleotides match TRBD1. The receptor was derived from a woman aged 18 to 35 with Graves' ophthalmopathy. The chain's CDR3 is CASSPNRGRVGGQETQYF. The CDR3, as DNA: TGTGCCAGCAGCCCCAACAGGGGGCGGGTAGGAGGACAAGAGACCCAGTACTTC.